Sequencing of this TCR beta chain was carried out in a study of cytomegalovirus exposure and HLA in healthy donors. On this clone: Its antigen is not known.

Study-wide findings and caveats: First-cohort TCR clusters tended to co-occur in the approximately 110 validation repertoires, a later analysis found. As confirmed in vitro, a few CMV-associated chains were specific for CMV antigens.

The CDR3 consists of 8 residues. Between the trimmed V and J ends, which lost 5 bases and 18 bases, there was a span of 5 bases. Some clones are missing from TCRdb's copy, which holds only in-frame ones; the method was immunoSEQ multiplex PCR. The sample holds about 160,000 clones, roughly 95% seen once. The chain combines TRBV23-1 with TRBJ1-6, with D uncertain. TRBV23-1 falls under the ORF class, with uncertain function. The receptor was isolated from a woman aged 18-35 years in good health and CMV-seronegative. The source material was PBMCs. Written as DNA, the CDR3 is TGCGCCAGCAGTATCCGCCACTTT. It yields the protein CASSIRHF.